The T cell receptor (beta chain) described here comes from a study of identical twins. Through template switching, a universal primer site was introduced, and the cDNA contained unique molecular identifiers. MiXCR was run by TCRdb on the 5' RACE reads, yielding one entry per CDR3 protein. The table records approximately 630,000 distinct CDR3 sequences, about 7.6% of them present only once. Study-wide findings and caveats: Sequences that were beta out-of-frame showed weaker excess twin sharing. Twin-shared out-of-frame alpha sequences showed excess low generation probability.

This CDR3 is built from 14 residues. V was trimmed by 6 bases and J by 5 bases, leaving 14 bases between them. This clonotype was recorded many times. The antigen remains undetermined. These same records also appear under a second study, on yellow fever vaccine responses in identical twins. That paper notes: Twin vaccine T cell responses reportedly seemed partly convergent, partly personalized.

The V call is TRBV12-3 or TRBV12-4, the J call TRBJ1-5; D gene unclear. Sequencing used PBMCs. This receptor was taken from a woman younger than 30 in good health. The CDR3 loop is CASSPRSTDQPQHF. In DNA, the CDR3 is TGTGCCAGCAGCCCCCGAAGTACCGATCAGCCCCAGCATTTT.